The subject of this entry is one T cell receptor beta chain. In germline, CDR1 is SGHRS, CDR2 YFSETQ. The CDR3 extends over 14 amino acids. Trimming cost V 6 bases and J 4 bases, with 16 bases left between them. The sample belongs to a study of long-term antiretroviral therapy in people with HIV. The immunoSEQ assay was v3.0, run at survey level. Libraries were prepared by immunoSEQ multiplex PCR; TCRdb keeps only in-frame clonotypes and omits some of them. The sample contains about 14,000 clones, 88% of which appear only once. It was in the United States that all participants with HIV were treated. The sequenced sample was unsorted PBMCs, obtained 6.2 years after starting antiretroviral therapy. The rearrangement links TRBV5-1 to TRBJ1-1; possibly TRBD1 for D (6 bases). The receptor comes from a middle-aged man with HIV. CDR3 in DNA: TGCGCCAGCACCAACTCAGGGGCCTTCACTGAAGCTTTCTTT. It translates to CASTNSGAFTEAFF. Using reference TRBV5-1 and TRBJ1-1 for the parts outside the CDR3, the full variable domain is KAGVTQTPRYLIKTRGQQVTLSCSPISGHRSVSWYQQTPGQGLQFLFEYFSETQRNKGNFPGRFSGRQFSNSRSEMNVSTLELGDSALYLCASTNSGAFTEAFFGQGTRLTVV.